This TCR beta chain was retrieved from a study of spatial heterogeneity in lung cancer. Whole-study context: The study consistently detected more beta-chain than alpha-chain sequences. Study-level results: Expanded alpha and beta TCR counts within tumors tracked tumor mutation counts. Tracking of ubiquitous and regional nonsynonymous mutations by counts of ubiquitous and regional expanded TCRs, respectively, was seen. The estimated TCR-seq coverage of tumor T cells amounted to approximately 7% when looking at alpha chains and 13% when looking at beta chains.

V lost 5 bases and J 2 bases, leaving 12 bases between the germline ends. The CDR3 is 13 amino acids. Germline V gene data show CDR1 as DFQATT and CDR2 as SNEGSKA (reference sequence). TCRdb used MiXCR to reprocess the 5' RACE reads, holding one entry per CDR3 protein. Among under 450 distinct CDR3 sequences listed, more than 9% were seen once. Time point reported: sample taken at primary tumor resection. Sequencing was performed on whole RNA extracted from tumor and nontumor lung tissue, or from frozen PBMC, and the material was left unsorted. Details on this clonotype: The antigen is unknown. A much larger clone lies a single base off, so this may be a read error. This beta chain is an unintended read in a library built for alpha chains; its size means little.

The clonotype originates from a male donor with early-stage non-small cell lung cancer. Sample: lung tumor tissue, taken at surgery. This chain joins TRBV20-1 and TRBJ1-2; no clear D gene. In nucleotides, the CDR3 is TGCAGTGCTGGAAGGACGGGGAACTATGGCTACACCTTC. This translates into CSAGRTGNYGYTF.